These T cell receptor beta chains were read from a single sample in a study of blood T cell repertoires in COVID-19. Some clones are missing from TCRdb's copy, which holds only in-frame ones; the method was immunoSEQ multiplex PCR. In the table there are about 250,000 clones, nearly 90% of which are singletons. Sequencing used peripheral blood. These receptor sequences come from a woman in her thirties or forties who had recovered from COVID-19. Each CDR3 is given with its conserved first and last residue. The D gene is left open where the match is weak. Not all rows give a size; the values are once, few, many and, for expanded clones, a class.

CDR3aa: CSALADTEAFF
CDR3nt: TGCAGTGCTCTGGCGGACACTGAAGCTTTCTTT
v_gene: TRBV20-1
d_gene: -
j_gene: TRBJ1-1
abundance: -

CDR3aa: CASSLGGQETQYF
CDR3nt: TGTGCCAGCTCTCTGGGGGGACAAGAGACCCAGTACTTC
v_gene: TRBV18
d_gene: -
j_gene: TRBJ2-5
abundance: -

CDR3aa: CASSFSQGLDKLFF
CDR3nt: TGTGCCAGCAGTTTCTCACAGGGATTAGATAAACTGTTTTTT
v_gene: TRBV27
d_gene: -
j_gene: TRBJ1-4
abundance: -

CDR3aa: CATTGLAGVNTGELFF
CDR3nt: TGCGCCACCACCGGACTAGCGGGGGTGAACACCGGGGAGCTGTTTTTT
v_gene: TRBV5-1
d_gene: TRBD2
j_gene: TRBJ2-2
abundance: -

CDR3aa: CASTGTGGSTEAFF
CDR3nt: TGTGCCAGCACCGGGACAGGGGGTAGCACTGAAGCTTTCTTT
v_gene: TRBV2
d_gene: TRBD1
j_gene: TRBJ1-1
abundance: -

CDR3aa: CASSLERGAYNEQFF
CDR3nt: TGTGCCAGCAGTCTGGAGCGGGGAGCTTACAATGAGCAGTTCTTC
v_gene: TRBV27
d_gene: TRBD2
j_gene: TRBJ2-1
abundance: -

CDR3aa: CASSDGGGGELFF
CDR3nt: TGCGCCAGCAGTGATGGGGGCGGAGGGGAGCTGTTTTTT
v_gene: TRBV10-2
d_gene: -
j_gene: TRBJ2-2
abundance: -

CDR3aa: CASSSPRAEGQGFSPLHF
CDR3nt: TGTGCCAGCAGCTCCCCCCGGGCCGAGGGACAGGGATTTTCACCCCTCCACTTT
v_gene: TRBV3-1/TRBV3-2
d_gene: TRBD1
j_gene: TRBJ1-6
abundance: -

CDR3aa: CASSSDTLNTEAFF
CDR3nt: TGTGCCAGCAGTTCGGACACCTTGAACACTGAAGCTTTCTTT
v_gene: TRBV6-5
d_gene: -
j_gene: TRBJ1-1
abundance: -

CDR3aa: CASRKVLARANEQFF
CDR3nt: TGCGCCAGCCGAAAGGTTCTAGCTCGGGCCAATGAGCAGTTCTTC
v_gene: TRBV4-1
d_gene: -
j_gene: TRBJ2-1
abundance: few

CDR3aa: CASSAGGYGYTF
CDR3nt: TGTGCCAGCAGTGCCGGGGGCTATGGCTACACCTTC
v_gene: TRBV12-3/TRBV12-4
d_gene: -
j_gene: TRBJ1-2
abundance: -

CDR3aa: CASSQTRDLQYF
CDR3nt: TGTGCCAGCAGCCAGACTAGGGATTTGCAGTATTTT
v_gene: TRBV3-1/TRBV3-2
d_gene: -
j_gene: TRBJ2-3
abundance: -

CDR3aa: CASSPRGGELFF
CDR3nt: TGTGCCAGCAGCCCAAGGGGTGGTGAGCTGTTTTTT
v_gene: TRBV6-5
d_gene: -
j_gene: TRBJ2-2
abundance: -

CDR3aa: CAWSATLSSGELFF
CDR3nt: TGTGCCTGGAGCGCGACATTGTCATCCGGGGAGCTGTTTTTT
v_gene: TRBV30
d_gene: -
j_gene: TRBJ2-2
abundance: -

CDR3aa: CASSPSTGVNQPQHF
CDR3nt: TGTGCCAGCAGCCCAAGTACAGGGGTCAATCAGCCCCAGCATTTT
v_gene: TRBV7-9
d_gene: TRBD1
j_gene: TRBJ1-5
abundance: -

CDR3aa: CSVARVGEAFF
CDR3nt: TGCAGCGTTGCACGGGTAGGTGAAGCTTTCTTT
v_gene: TRBV29-1
d_gene: -
j_gene: TRBJ1-1
abundance: -

CDR3aa: CASSRRGTPGNTIYF
CDR3nt: TGTGCCAGCAGCCGGCGGGGTACGCCGGGAAACACCATATATTTT
v_gene: TRBV3-1/TRBV3-2
d_gene: -
j_gene: TRBJ1-3
abundance: -